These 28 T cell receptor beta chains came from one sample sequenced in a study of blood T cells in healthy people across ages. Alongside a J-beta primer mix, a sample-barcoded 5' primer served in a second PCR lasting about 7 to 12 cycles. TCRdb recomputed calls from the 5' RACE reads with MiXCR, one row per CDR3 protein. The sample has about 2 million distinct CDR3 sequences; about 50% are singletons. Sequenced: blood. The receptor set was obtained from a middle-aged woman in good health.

CDR3 in DNA: TGTGCCAGCTCACCGGCTATAGGACAGGGCGGAGACAAACTGTTTTTT. Its protein product is CASSPAIGQGGDKLFF. The chain employs TRBV18 and TRBJ1-4, with 8 bases that match TRBD1. CDR1 and CDR2 from the germline V gene are KGHSH and LQKENI. The CDR3 runs 16 residues. Losses at the gene ends were 3 bases for V and 11 bases for J; bases not matched to a gene: 14.

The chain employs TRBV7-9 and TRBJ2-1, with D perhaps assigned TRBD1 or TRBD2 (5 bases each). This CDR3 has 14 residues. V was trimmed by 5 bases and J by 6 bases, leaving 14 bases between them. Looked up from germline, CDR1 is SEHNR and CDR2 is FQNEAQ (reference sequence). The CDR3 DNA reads TGTGCCAGCAGCCATGGGGGTTTCGGCAATGAGCAGTTCTTC. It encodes CASSHGGFGNEQFF.

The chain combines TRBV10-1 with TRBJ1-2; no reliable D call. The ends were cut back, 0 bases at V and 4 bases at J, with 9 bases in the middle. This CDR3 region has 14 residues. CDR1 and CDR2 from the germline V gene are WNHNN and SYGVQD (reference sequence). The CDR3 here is CASSESKGGYGYTF. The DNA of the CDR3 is TGCGCCAGCAGTGAGTCGAAGGGAGGCTATGGCTACACCTTC.

The CDR3 DNA sequence: TGTGCCAGCATCGAGGGGGGAGATACGCAGTATTTT. Amino acids: CASIEGGDTQYF. The chain has TRBV12-3 or TRBV12-4 and TRBJ2-3; D might be TRBD1 or TRBD2, each matching 6 bases. The CDR3 sequence is 12 residues long. The V end lost 7 bases, the J end lost 5 bases, and 10 bases lay between the germline ends.

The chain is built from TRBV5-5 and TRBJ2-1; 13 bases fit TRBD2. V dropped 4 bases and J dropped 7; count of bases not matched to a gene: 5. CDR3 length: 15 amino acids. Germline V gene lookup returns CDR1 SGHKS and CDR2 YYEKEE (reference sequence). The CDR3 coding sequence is TGTGCCAGCAGCGTGACTAGCGGGGGGTTTAATGAGCAGTTCTTC. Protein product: CASSVTSGGFNEQFF.

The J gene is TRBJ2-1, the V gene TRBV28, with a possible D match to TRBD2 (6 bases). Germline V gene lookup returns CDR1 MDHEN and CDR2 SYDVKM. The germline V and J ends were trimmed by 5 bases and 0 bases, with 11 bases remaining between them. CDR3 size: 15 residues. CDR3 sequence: CASSGRLSSYNEQFF. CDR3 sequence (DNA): TGTGCCAGCAGTGGGAGGTTGTCCTCCTACAATGAGCAGTTCTTC. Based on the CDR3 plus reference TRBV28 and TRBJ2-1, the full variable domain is DVKVTQSSRYLVKRTGEKVFLECVQDMDHENMFWYRQDPGLGLRLIYFSYDVKMKEKGDIPEGYSVSREKKERFSLILESASTNQTSMYLCASSGRLSSYNEQFFGPGTRLTVL.

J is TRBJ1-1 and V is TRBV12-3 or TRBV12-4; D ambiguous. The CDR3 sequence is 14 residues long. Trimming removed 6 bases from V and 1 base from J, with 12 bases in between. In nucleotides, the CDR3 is TGTGCCAGCAGGACCAACTTTGAGAACACTGAAGCTTTCTTT. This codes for CASRTNFENTEAFF.

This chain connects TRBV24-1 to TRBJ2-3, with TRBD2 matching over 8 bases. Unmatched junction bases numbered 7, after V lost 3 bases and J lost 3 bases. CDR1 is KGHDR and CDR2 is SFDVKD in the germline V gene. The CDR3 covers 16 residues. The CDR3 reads CATSDPEAGATDTQYF. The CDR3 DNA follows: TGTGCCACCAGTGATCCTGAAGCGGGGGCTACAGATACGCAGTATTTT.

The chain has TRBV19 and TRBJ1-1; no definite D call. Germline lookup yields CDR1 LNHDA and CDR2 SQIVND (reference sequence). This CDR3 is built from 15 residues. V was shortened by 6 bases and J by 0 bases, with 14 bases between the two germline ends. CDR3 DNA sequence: TGTGCCAGTAGGCTCCAGATGGCAATGAACACTGAAGCTTTCTTT. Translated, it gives CASRLQMAMNTEAFF.

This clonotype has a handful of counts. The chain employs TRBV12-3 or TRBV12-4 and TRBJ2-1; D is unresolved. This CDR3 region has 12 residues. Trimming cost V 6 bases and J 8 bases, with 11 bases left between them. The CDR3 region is CASSPHDDEQFF. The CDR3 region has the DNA TGTGCCAGCAGCCCTCATGATGATGAGCAGTTCTTC.

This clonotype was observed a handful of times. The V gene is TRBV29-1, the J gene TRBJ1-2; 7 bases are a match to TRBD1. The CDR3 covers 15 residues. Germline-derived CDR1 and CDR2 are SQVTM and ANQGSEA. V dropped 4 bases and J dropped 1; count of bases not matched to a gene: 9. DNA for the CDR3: TGCAGCGTTGCCAGAACAGGGGTTGTTAACTATGGCTACACCTTC. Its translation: CSVARTGVVNYGYTF.

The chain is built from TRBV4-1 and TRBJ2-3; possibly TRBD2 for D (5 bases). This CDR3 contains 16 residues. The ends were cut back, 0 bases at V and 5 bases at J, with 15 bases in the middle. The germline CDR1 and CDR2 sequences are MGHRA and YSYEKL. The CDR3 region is CASSQDHRGGRDTQYF. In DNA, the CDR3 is TGCGCCAGCAGCCAAGATCATCGTGGAGGTCGAGATACGCAGTATTTT.

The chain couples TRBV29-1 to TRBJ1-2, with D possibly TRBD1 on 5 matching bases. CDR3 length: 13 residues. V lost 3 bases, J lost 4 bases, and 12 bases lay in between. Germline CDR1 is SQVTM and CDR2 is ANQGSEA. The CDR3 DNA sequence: TGCAGCGTTGATTTGCAGGGCGGCTATGGCTACACCTTC. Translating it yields CSVDLQGGYGYTF.

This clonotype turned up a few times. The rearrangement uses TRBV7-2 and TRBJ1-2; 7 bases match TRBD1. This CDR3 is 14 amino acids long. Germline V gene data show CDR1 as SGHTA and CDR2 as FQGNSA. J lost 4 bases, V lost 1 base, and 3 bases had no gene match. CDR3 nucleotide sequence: TGTGCCAGCAGCTTAGAGGGGGCGAGCTATGGCTACACCTTC. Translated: CASSLEGASYGYTF.

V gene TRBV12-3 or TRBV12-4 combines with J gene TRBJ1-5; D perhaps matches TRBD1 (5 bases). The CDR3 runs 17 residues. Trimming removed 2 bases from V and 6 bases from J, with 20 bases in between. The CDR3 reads CASSLSGTPIGGQPQHF. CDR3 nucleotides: TGTGCCAGCAGTTTATCCGGGACCCCAATCGGGGGTCAGCCCCAGCATTTT.

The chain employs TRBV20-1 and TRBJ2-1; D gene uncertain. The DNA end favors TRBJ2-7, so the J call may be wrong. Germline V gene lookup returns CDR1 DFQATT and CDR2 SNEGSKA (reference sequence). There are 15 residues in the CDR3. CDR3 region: CSARVGSRSYNEQYF. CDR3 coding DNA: TGCAGTGCTAGAGTGGGGTCCCGCTCCTACAATGAGCAGTACTTC.

The CDR3 spells CASSGDKDSQETQYF. Here the CDR3 DNA reads TGTGCCAGCAGCGGGGACAAGGACAGCCAAGAGACCCAGTACTTC. The V call is TRBV5-4, the J call TRBJ2-5, with D possibly matching TRBD1 (6 bases). The ends were cut back, 4 bases at V and 1 base at J, with 14 bases in the middle. There are 15 residues in the CDR3. In germline, CDR1 is SGHNT, CDR2 YYREEE (reference sequence).

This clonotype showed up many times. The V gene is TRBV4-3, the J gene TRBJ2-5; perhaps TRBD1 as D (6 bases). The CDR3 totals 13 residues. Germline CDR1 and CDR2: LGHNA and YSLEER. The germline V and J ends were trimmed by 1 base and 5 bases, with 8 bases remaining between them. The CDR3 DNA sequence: TGCGCCAGCAGCCAAGCCCAGGGGGAGACCCAGTACTTC. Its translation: CASSQAQGETQYF.

This CDR3 is CASSFELGITDTQYF. In DNA form, the CDR3 reads TGCGCCAGCAGCTTTGAATTGGGGATCACAGATACGCAGTATTTT. This chain links TRBV5-1 with TRBJ2-3, with no clear D. Deletions cut 2 bases from V and 2 bases from J, with 12 bases between. CDR3 length: 15 amino acids. The germline V gene has CDR1 SGHRS and CDR2 YFSETQ.

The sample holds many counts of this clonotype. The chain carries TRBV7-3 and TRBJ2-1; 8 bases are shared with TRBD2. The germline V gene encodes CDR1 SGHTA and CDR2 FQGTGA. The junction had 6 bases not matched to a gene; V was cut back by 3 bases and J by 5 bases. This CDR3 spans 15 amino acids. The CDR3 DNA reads TGTGCCAGCAGCTTGTCGGGGGGGGGCCACAATGAGCAGTTCTTC. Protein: CASSLSGGGHNEQFF. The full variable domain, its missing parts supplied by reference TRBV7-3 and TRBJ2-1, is GAGVSQTPSNKVTEKGKYVELRCDPISGHTALYWYRQSLGQGPEFLIYFQGTGAADDSGLPNDRFFAVRPEGSVSTLKIQRTERGDSAVYLCASSLSGGGHNEQFFGPGTRLTVL.

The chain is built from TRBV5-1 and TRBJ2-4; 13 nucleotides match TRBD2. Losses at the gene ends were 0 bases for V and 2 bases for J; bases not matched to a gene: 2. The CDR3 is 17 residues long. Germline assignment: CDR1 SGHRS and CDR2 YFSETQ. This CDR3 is CASSLELAGGPKNIQYF. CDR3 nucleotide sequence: TGCGCCAGCAGCTTGGAACTAGCGGGGGGGCCCAAAAACATTCAGTACTTC.

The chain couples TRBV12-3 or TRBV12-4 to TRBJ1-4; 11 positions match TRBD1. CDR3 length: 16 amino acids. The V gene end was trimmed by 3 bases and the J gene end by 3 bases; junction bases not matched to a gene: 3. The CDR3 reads CASSLDRGPANEKLFF. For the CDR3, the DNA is TGTGCCAGCAGTTTGGACAGGGGGCCTGCTAATGAAAAACTGTTTTTT.

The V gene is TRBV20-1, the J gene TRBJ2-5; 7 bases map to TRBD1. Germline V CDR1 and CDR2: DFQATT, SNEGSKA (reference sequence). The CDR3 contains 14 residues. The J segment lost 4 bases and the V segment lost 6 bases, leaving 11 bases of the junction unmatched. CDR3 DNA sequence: TGCAGTGCCACCCCCGGACAGGTCGGAGAGACCCAGTACTTC. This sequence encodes CSATPGQVGETQYF.

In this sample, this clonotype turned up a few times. The CDR3 sequence: CASSHRDWYF. The CDR3 DNA is TGTGCCAGCAGCCATAGAGACTGGTACTTC. The chain uses TRBV6-2 or TRBV6-3 and TRBJ2-5; no definite D call. The CDR3 is made up of 10 amino acids. Trimming shortened V by 6 bases and J by 13 bases, and 12 bases separated the two germline ends. Looked up from germline, CDR1 is MNHEY and CDR2 is SVGEGT.

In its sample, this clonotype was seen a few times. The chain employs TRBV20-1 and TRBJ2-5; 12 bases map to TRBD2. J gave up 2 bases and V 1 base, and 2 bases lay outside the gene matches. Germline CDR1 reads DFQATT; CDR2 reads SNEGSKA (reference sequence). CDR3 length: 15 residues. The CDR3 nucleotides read TGCAGTGCTAGAGGGACTAGCGGGAAACAAGAGACCCAGTACTTC. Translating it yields CSARGTSGKQETQYF.

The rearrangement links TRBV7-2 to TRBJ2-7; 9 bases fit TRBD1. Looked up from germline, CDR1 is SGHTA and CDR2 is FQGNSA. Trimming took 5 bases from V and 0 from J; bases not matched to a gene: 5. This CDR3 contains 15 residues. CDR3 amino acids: CASSPGDRDSYEQYF. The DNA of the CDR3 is TGTGCCAGCAGCCCTGGGGACAGGGACTCCTACGAGCAGTACTTC.

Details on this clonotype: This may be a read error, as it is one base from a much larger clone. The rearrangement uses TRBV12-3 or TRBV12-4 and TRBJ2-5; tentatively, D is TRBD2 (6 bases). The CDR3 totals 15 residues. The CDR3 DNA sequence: TGTACCAGCAGTTTAGTCCGTGGAGGGCAAGAGACCCAGTACTTC. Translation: CTSSLVRGGQETQYF.

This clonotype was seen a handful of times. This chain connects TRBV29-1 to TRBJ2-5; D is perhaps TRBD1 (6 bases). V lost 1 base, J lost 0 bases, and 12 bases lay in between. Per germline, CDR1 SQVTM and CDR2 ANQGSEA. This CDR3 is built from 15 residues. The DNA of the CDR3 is TGCAGCGTTGAAGTCGGACAGATGTACCAAGAGACCCAGTACTTC. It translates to CSVEVGQMYQETQYF. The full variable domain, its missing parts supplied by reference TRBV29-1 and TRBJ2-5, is SAVISQKPSRDICQRGTSLTIQCQVDSQVTMMFWYRQQPGQSLTLIATANQGSEATYESGFVIDKFPISRPNLTFSTLTVSNMSPEDSSIYLCSVEVGQMYQETQYFGPGTRLLVL.